Presented here are 7 T cell receptor beta chains from one specimen sequenced in a study of cytomegalovirus exposure and HLA in healthy donors. 13 Jbeta primers and 60 Vbeta primers were used for the PCR. Method: immunoSEQ multiplex PCR; TCRdb's copy keeps in-frame clones and lacks some. The sample contains approximately 150,000 clones, about 80% of which appear only once. Material: PBMCs. These receptors were obtained from a young man in good health and CMV-seronegative.

The V and J genes are TRBV10-1 and TRBJ2-3; 13 positions agree with TRBD2. CDR1 WNHNN and CDR2 SYGVQD come from the germline V gene (reference sequence). The CDR3 has 18 residues. The J segment lost 6 bases and the V segment lost 4 bases, leaving 13 bases of the junction unmatched. The CDR3 DNA sequence: TGCGCCAGCAGTGCCGGCCGGACTAGCGGGAGAGTGATGGATACGCAGTATTTT. Its protein is CASSAGRTSGRVMDTQYF.

J is TRBJ2-7 and V is TRBV11-2, with D tentatively TRBD1 (5 bases). V lost 1 base, J lost 6 bases, and 13 bases lay in between. The CDR3 runs 14 residues. Germline CDR1 is SGHAT and CDR2 is FQNNGV. DNA of the CDR3: TGTGCCAGCAGCTTAGTCGCTCTTCAGGGCGAGCAGTACTTC. Translation: CASSLVALQGEQYF.

This rearrangement joins TRBV9 to TRBJ1-4, with 7 bases identical to TRBD1. Germline V gives CDR1 SGDLS, CDR2 YYNGEE. The CDR3 contains 14 residues. J lost 5 bases, V lost 4 bases, and 5 bases had no gene match. The CDR3 is CASSPQTGNEKLFF. DNA of the CDR3: TGTGCCAGCAGCCCCCAGACAGGGAATGAAAAACTGTTTTTT.

About this clone: Other DNA sequences in this sample translate to the same CDR3. The chain combines TRBV29-1 with TRBJ1-2, with D unresolved. CDR3 length: 13 amino acids. Germline CDR1 reads SQVTM; CDR2 reads ANQGSEA. Trimming left V 3 bases short and J 2 bases short, with 10 bases between. The CDR3 DNA follows: TGCAGCGTTGAGGGTCCCGGGAACTATGGCTACACCTTC. This translates into CSVEGPGNYGYTF.

The chain has TRBV5-4 and TRBJ1-2, with 10 bases lining up with TRBD1. The length of the CDR3 is 17 residues. Germline trimming cut 4 bases from V and 4 bases from J; bases unmatched to any gene: 13. The germline gives CDR1 SGHNT, CDR2 YYREEE (reference sequence). CDR3 nucleotide sequence: TGTGCCAGCAGCGCGGGGACAGGGGACCCGTTGATCTATGGCTACACCTTC. This sequence encodes CASSAGTGDPLIYGYTF.

The chain has TRBV28 and TRBJ2-2, with a possible D match to TRBD2 (5 bases). V dropped 7 bases and J dropped 5 bases, with 17 bases sitting between them. CDR1 and CDR2 from the germline V gene are MDHEN and SYDVKM. The CDR3 covers 15 residues. This CDR3 is CASIRYGRRTGELFF. The CDR3 DNA sequence: TGTGCCAGCATACGGTACGGTCGGAGGACCGGGGAGCTGTTTTTT.

The chain's CDR3 is CASSSENRVAYEQYF. The CDR3 bases are TGTGCCAGCAGTTCCGAAAACAGGGTAGCTTACGAGCAGTACTTC. The chain carries TRBV27 and TRBJ2-7, with D maybe TRBD1 (6 bases). CDR1 and CDR2 (germline): MNHEY, SMNVEV (reference sequence). The CDR3 length is 15 residues. V dropped 4 bases and J dropped 4 bases, with 17 bases sitting between them.